Each of the 4 T cell receptor beta chains below was sequenced from the same sample in a study of blood T cells in healthy people across ages. PCR was performed a second time for about 7 to 12 cycles using a sample-barcoded 5' primer and a J-beta primer mix. Via MiXCR, TCRdb re-called the 5' RACE reads, giving one row per CDR3 protein. The table includes 800,000 to 950,000 distinct CDR3 sequences, 25% to 30% detected once. These data were also reused for a study on T cells of mothers and their children.

The specimen was blood. Receptors originate from a woman between 40 and 50 years old in good health.

Only a few counts were recorded for this clonotype. The gene calls are TRBV3-1 and TRBJ2-7; D uncertain. V shed 1 base and J shed 0 bases, with 7 bases lying between them. The CDR3 is made up of 14 amino acids. The V gene's germline CDR1 is LGHDT and CDR2 YNNKEL (reference sequence). The CDR3 nucleotides read TGTGCCAGCAGCCAAGGACCCCTCTCCTACGAGCAGTACTTC. Translation gives CASSQGPLSYEQYF.

V is TRBV5-1 and J is TRBJ2-5; 12 bases align to TRBD2. After removal of 3 bases from V and 11 bases from J, the junction contained 8 bases not matched to a gene. Germline CDR1 reads SGHRS; CDR2 reads YFSETQ. The CDR3 sequence is 14 residues long. The CDR3 nucleotides are TGCGCCAGCAGCTCGTCTGCTAGCGGGGGGGAGCAGTACTTC. Protein sequence: CASSSSASGGEQYF.

The chain couples TRBV5-8 to TRBJ1-5; possibly TRBD1 for D (6 bases). In germline, CDR1 is SGHTS, CDR2 YDEGEE. The CDR3 sequence is 14 residues long. V shed 3 bases and J shed 3 bases, with 10 bases lying between them. CDR3 protein: CASSSGQFNQPQHF. The CDR3 nucleotides read TGTGCCAGCAGCTCCGGACAGTTCAATCAGCCCCAGCATTTT.

The table lists this clonotype with a few counts. DNA for the CDR3: TGTGCCAGCAGCCAGGCGGGAAGACTGGCCAACGTCCTGACTTTC. Its protein is CASSQAGRLANVLTF. The chain combines TRBV3-1 with TRBJ2-6; tentative D call: TRBD2 (6 bases). The germline gives CDR1 LGHDT, CDR2 YNNKEL (reference sequence). This CDR3 contains 15 residues. Trimming left V 3 bases short and J 6 bases short, with 12 bases between. The complete variable domain, with remaining parts taken from reference TRBV3-1 and TRBJ2-6, reads DTAVSQTPKYLVTQMGNDKSIKCEQNLGHDTMYWYKQDSKKFLKIMFSYNNKELIINETVPNRFSPKSPDKAHLNLHINSLELGDSAVYFCASSQAGRLANVLTFGAGSRLTVL.